This T cell receptor beta chain emerged from a study of early T cells in non-severe SARS-CoV-2 infection. Study conclusions and caveats: The VDJdb matching leaned toward anti-spike CD8 responses and overlooked private and CD4 specificities.

The CDR3 has 16 residues. Losses at the gene ends were 5 bases for V and 7 bases for J; bases not matched to a gene: 10. CDR1 is SGHVS, CDR2 FQNEAQ, per germline. Comment on this clonotype: As yet, its antigen is unknown.

Unique molecular identifiers (one per individual cDNA molecule) were attached. TCRdb reprocessed the 5' RACE reads via MiXCR and lists one record per CDR3 protein. The table shows 95,000 to 100,000 distinct CDR3 sequences, with about 11% occurring only once. The sample comprised whole blood. The rearrangement joins TRBV7-8 to TRBJ2-2, with 10 bases aligning to TRBD1. The sequence was obtained from an adult who was a healthcare worker with PCR-confirmed SARS-CoV-2 infection or an uninfected control (not recorded which). The chain's CDR3 is CASSPAGTGVIGELFF. For the CDR3, the DNA is TGTGCCAGCAGCCCAGCCGGGACAGGGGTTATCGGGGAGCTGTTTTTT.